Listed below are T cell receptor beta chains from one sample, sequenced in a study of blood T cells in healthy people across ages. TCRdb called the 5' RACE reads again in MiXCR, with one record for every CDR3 protein. Of over 1,200,000 distinct CDR3 sequences in the sample, approximately 59% are singletons; the top ten hold about 6.3%. The sample was blood. The receptors were sampled from a man aged 18 to 35 in good health. Both conserved end residues are part of each CDR3. Each record gives: J gene, D gene, clone size, V gene, CDR3 DNA, CDR3 protein. The D gene is left open where the match is weak. Clone sizes are given selectively: once, few, many, or a class where the clone is expanded.

J: TRBJ1-4; D: .; size: .; V: TRBV4-1; DNA: TGCGCCAGCAGCCGGGGCCCCAGCGAAAAACTGTTTTTT; CDR3: CASSRGPSEKLFF
J: TRBJ2-3; D: .; size: few; V: TRBV5-1; DNA: TGCGCCAGCAGCTTGGACAGGGCGATAGATACGCAGTATTTT; CDR3: CASSLDRAIDTQYF
J: TRBJ1-2; D: .; size: .; V: TRBV7-9; DNA: TGTGCCAGCAGCTTAGTCACAGGGCCCGAGAGGTATGGCTACACCTTC; CDR3: CASSLVTGPERYGYTF
J: TRBJ2-1; D: TRBD2; size: .; V: TRBV29-1; DNA: TGCAGCGTTGGACTTGGGGGGGGTGAGCAGTTCTTC; CDR3: CSVGLGGGEQFF
J: TRBJ2-7; D: .; size: .; V: TRBV20-1; DNA: TGCAGTGCCCCAGAGATCCAAGGTAGGGGCTACGAGCAGTACTTC; CDR3: CSAPEIQGRGYEQYF
J: TRBJ1-6; D: TRBD1; size: .; V: TRBV11-2; DNA: TGTGCCAGCAGCTTAGGGGTTGGACAGGGCTATAATTCACCCCTCCACTTT; CDR3: CASSLGVGQGYNSPLHF
J: TRBJ1-1; D: .; size: .; V: TRBV29-1; DNA: TGCAGCCATAAGACGGAACTTGAAGCTTTCTTT; CDR3: CSHKTELEAFF
J: TRBJ2-1; D: TRBD1; size: .; V: TRBV11-2; DNA: TGTGCCAACAGCTCAGGACAGGGTCCCAACAATGAGCAGTTCTTC; CDR3: CANSSGQGPNNEQFF
J: TRBJ2-3; D: TRBD2; size: .; V: TRBV12-3/TRBV12-4; DNA: TGTGCCAGCAGTTTTGATCGCGGGAGGGCGGCAGATACGCAGTATTTT; CDR3: CASSFDRGRAADTQYF
J: TRBJ2-3; D: TRBD2; size: .; V: TRBV4-3; DNA: TGCGCCAGCAGCCAACGGGGGGACCCCAGCACAGATACGCAGTATTTT; CDR3: CASSQRGDPSTDTQYF
J: TRBJ2-1; D: TRBD2; size: .; V: TRBV20-1; DNA: TGCAGTGCTAGACAGACTAGCGGGGGGGCCAATGAGCAGTTCTTC; CDR3: CSARQTSGGANEQFF
J: TRBJ2-7; D: .; size: .; V: TRBV27; DNA: TGTGCCAGCAGTTTAGGGGTAGCGGAGTCCTACGAGCAGTACTTC; CDR3: CASSLGVAESYEQYF
J: TRBJ2-7; D: TRBD2; size: .; V: TRBV4-1; DNA: TGCGCCAGCAGCGAACTCATCGGGGGGAACAACGAGCAGTACTTC; CDR3: CASSELIGGNNEQYF
J: TRBJ1-1; D: .; size: few; V: TRBV6-5; DNA: TGTGCCAGCAGTTACGGGGACATTCCCGGTAACACTGAAGCTTTCTTT; CDR3: CASSYGDIPGNTEAFF
J: TRBJ2-7; D: .; size: once; V: TRBV7-9; DNA: TGTGCCAGCAGCTTACCGGACAGCCCCTATTACGAGCAGTACTTC; CDR3: CASSLPDSPYYEQYF
J: TRBJ2-6; D: .; size: few; V: TRBV7-2; DNA: TGTGCCAGCAGCGCGGCACTCTTCTCTGGGGCCAACGTCCTGACTTTC; CDR3: CASSAALFSGANVLTF
J: TRBJ1-2; D: .; size: .; V: TRBV7-9; DNA: TGTGCCAGCAGCTTAGAAGCAGGCCAGGGCGCAAACTATGGCTACACCTTC; CDR3: CASSLEAGQGANYGYTF
J: TRBJ1-1; D: TRBD1; size: few; V: TRBV12-3/TRBV12-4; DNA: TGTGCCAGCAGCCTTCAGGGGGTCACTGAAGCTTTCTTT; CDR3: CASSLQGVTEAFF
J: TRBJ2-1; D: .; size: .; V: TRBV6-5; DNA: TGTGCCAGCAGTTCCGCCCCCAATGAGCAGTTCTTC; CDR3: CASSSAPNEQFF
J: TRBJ1-5; D: .; size: .; V: TRBV6-6; DNA: TGTGCCGGCAGGGTTTTAATACAGCCCCAGCATTTT; CDR3: CAGRVLIQPQHF
J: TRBJ1-5; D: TRBD1; size: .; V: TRBV19; DNA: TGTGCCAGTAGTCCGAGGACAGGCCGCGAGAGCAATCAGCCCCAGCATTTT; CDR3: CASSPRTGRESNQPQHF
J: TRBJ2-5; D: TRBD2; size: few; V: TRBV10-3; DNA: TGTGCCATCAGTGAAGGTTCCCGGACTAGCTTAGAGACCCAGTACTTC; CDR3: CAISEGSRTSLETQYF
J: TRBJ2-7; D: TRBD1; size: .; V: TRBV5-1; DNA: TGCGCCAGCAGCTCCGGACAGGGCGGAGGGTACGAGCAGTACTTC; CDR3: CASSSGQGGGYEQYF
J: TRBJ2-5; D: TRBD2; size: .; V: TRBV15; DNA: TGTGCCACCAGCAGGTTTAGCGGGATGGAGACCCAGTACTTC; CDR3: CATSRFSGMETQYF
J: TRBJ1-2; D: .; size: few; V: TRBV29-1; DNA: TGCAGCGTCCAGACAGACCTCTCTAACTATGGCTACACCTTC; CDR3: CSVQTDLSNYGYTF
J: TRBJ1-2; D: .; size: .; V: TRBV5-1; DNA: TGCGCCAGCAGCAGTACGGCAGCTAACTATGGCTACACCTTC; CDR3: CASSSTAANYGYTF
J: TRBJ1-4; D: .; size: .; V: TRBV4-3; DNA: TGCGCCAGCAGCCAAGATAAAGGCGAAAAACTGTTTTTT; CDR3: CASSQDKGEKLFF
J: TRBJ2-7; D: TRBD2; size: .; V: TRBV20-1; DNA: TGCAGTGCCGTTACTAGCGGGGGTCTCTACGAGCAGTACTTC; CDR3: CSAVTSGGLYEQYF
J: TRBJ2-7; D: .; size: .; V: TRBV20-1; DNA: TGCAGTGCTAGGAAACAGGGACACGAGCAGTACTTC; CDR3: CSARKQGHEQYF
J: TRBJ2-7; D: .; size: .; V: TRBV7-2; DNA: TGTGCCAGCGGCGTGGGCACTTCCTACGAGCAGTACTTC; CDR3: CASGVGTSYEQYF
J: TRBJ2-7; D: TRBD2; size: .; V: TRBV10-2; DNA: TGCGCCAGCGGCAATAGCGGGTGGTACGAGCAGTACTTC; CDR3: CASGNSGWYEQYF
J: TRBJ2-5; D: .; size: few; V: TRBV4-3; DNA: TGCGCCAGCAGCCAAGCCGGGACGGAATCACAAGAGACCCAGTACTTC; CDR3: CASSQAGTESQETQYF
J: TRBJ2-1; D: .; size: few; V: TRBV29-1; DNA: TGCAGCGTTGAAGATCGAAGGGACGATGAGCAGTTCTTC; CDR3: CSVEDRRDDEQFF
J: TRBJ2-4; D: .; size: .; V: TRBV4-3; DNA: TGCGCCAGCAGCCAAGACCCCGGTTACGCCAAAAACATTCAGTACTTC; CDR3: CASSQDPGYAKNIQYF
J: TRBJ1-6; D: .; size: .; V: TRBV6-1; DNA: TGTGCCAGCAACCTCGGACCCTACAATTCACCCCTCCACTTT; CDR3: CASNLGPYNSPLHF
J: TRBJ1-5; D: .; size: .; V: TRBV7-9; DNA: TGTGCCAGTAGCAACATCACTCCTCCGGGACTAATATCAGGGCCCCAGCATTTT; CDR3: CASSNITPPGLISGPQHF
J: TRBJ2-6; D: .; size: few; V: TRBV4-3; DNA: TGCGCCAGCAGCCAATGGGCCAGCGTCTCCTCTGGGGCCAACGTCCTGACTTTC; CDR3: CASSQWASVSSGANVLTF
J: TRBJ2-7; D: .; size: few; V: TRBV12-3/TRBV12-4; DNA: TGTGCCAGCAGTGGACGGCTCTACGAGCAGTACTTC; CDR3: CASSGRLYEQYF
J: TRBJ2-1; D: TRBD2; size: .; V: TRBV25-1; DNA: TGTGCCAGCAGTGATGGGCAGGGACTAGCGGGTTTGAACAATGAGCAGTTCTTC; CDR3: CASSDGQGLAGLNNEQFF
J: TRBJ2-1; D: .; size: once; V: TRBV5-1; DNA: TGCGCCAGCAGCTTGGATATGGGAAACAATGAGCAGTTCTTC; CDR3: CASSLDMGNNEQFF
J: TRBJ1-5; D: .; size: .; V: TRBV28; DNA: TGTGCCAGCACCCCGGGGGACACCGTTTATAGCAATCAGCCCCAGCATTTT; CDR3: CASTPGDTVYSNQPQHF
J: TRBJ2-3; D: TRBD1; size: few; V: TRBV12-5; DNA: TGTGCTAGTGGCCCCCTCTCCCCACAGGGGATAGGAGATACGCAGTATTTT; CDR3: CASGPLSPQGIGDTQYF
J: TRBJ2-3; D: .; size: .; V: TRBV10-3; DNA: TGTGCCATCAGTGACCCTAGGTCCCCAGATACGCAGTATTTT; CDR3: CAISDPRSPDTQYF
J: TRBJ2-7; D: .; size: .; V: TRBV20-1; DNA: TGCAGTGCTAGAAGCCTCTTCTCCTACAATGAGCAGTACTTC; CDR3: CSARSLFSYNEQYF
J: TRBJ1-1; D: TRBD1; size: .; V: TRBV27; DNA: TGTGCCAGCAGTTTAAGTCAGGGGGCTGAAGCTTTCTTT; CDR3: CASSLSQGAEAFF
J: TRBJ2-5; D: .; size: once; V: TRBV12-3/TRBV12-4; DNA: TGTGCCAGCAGTTTTTTGACCGCAGAGACCCAGTACTTC; CDR3: CASSFLTAETQYF
J: TRBJ2-5; D: .; size: .; V: TRBV7-6; DNA: TGTGCCAGCAGCTTAGAAGTCGGGACCCATCTTTACCAGCAGTACTTC; CDR3: CASSLEVGTHLYQQYF
J: TRBJ1-4; D: TRBD1; size: .; V: TRBV12-3/TRBV12-4; DNA: TGTGCCAGCAGTGCAAACAGGGGAACTAATGAAAAACTGTTTTTT; CDR3: CASSANRGTNEKLFF
J: TRBJ2-7; D: TRBD1; size: .; V: TRBV6-6; DNA: TGTGCCAGCAGCGGACAGGGCGACGAGCAGTACTTC; CDR3: CASSGQGDEQYF
J: TRBJ2-5; D: .; size: .; V: TRBV7-2; DNA: TGTGCCAGCAGCTTAGTCGTCCGAGAGACCCAGTACTTC; CDR3: CASSLVVRETQYF